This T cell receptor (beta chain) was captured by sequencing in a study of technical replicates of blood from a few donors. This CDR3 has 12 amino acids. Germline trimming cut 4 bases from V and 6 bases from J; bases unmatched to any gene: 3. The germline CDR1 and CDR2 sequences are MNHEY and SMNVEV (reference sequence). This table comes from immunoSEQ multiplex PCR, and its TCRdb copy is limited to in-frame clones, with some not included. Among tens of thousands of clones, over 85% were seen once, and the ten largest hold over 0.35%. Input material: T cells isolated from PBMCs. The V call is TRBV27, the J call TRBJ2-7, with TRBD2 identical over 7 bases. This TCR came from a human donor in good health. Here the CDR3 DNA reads TGTGCCAGCAGTTCGGGGGGAGGCGAGCAGTACTTC. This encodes CASSSGGGEQYF.